The sequence of this T cell receptor (beta chain) was determined in a study of a mutant IDH1 vaccine in newly diagnosed glioma. For the study at large: The timing of visit V12 was week 35, and that of visit V13 was week 47.

Overall study findings and caveats: Changes in top peripheral clonotypes did not appear linked to pseudoprogression.

Time point in this sample: week 47, end of study. Mutant IDH1 20-mer peptide, at 300 ug, made up each vaccine dose, with topical imiquimod. In germline, CDR1 is SGDLS, CDR2 YYNGEE. The CDR3 covers 16 residues. After removal of 1 base from V and 5 bases from J, the junction contained 8 bases not matched to a gene. As to this clone: Its specificity is not known.

Only in-frame clones appear in the TCRdb table, and some are missing; sequencing was by immunoSEQ multiplex PCR. This sample has fewer than 45,000 clones, with 65% to 90% found just once. The gene calls are TRBV9 and TRBJ2-2; TRBD1 aligns across 7 bases. The sample was PBMCs, taken from a glioma patient whose treatment included an IDH1 peptide vaccine. The receptor was isolated from a man aged 18 to 29 with glioma. Some clones in this sample may be carry-over from other donors' samples. The CDR3 nucleotides read TGTGCCAGCAGCGTAACTACAGGGGTTGGGACCGGGGAGCTGTTTTTT. Translating it yields CASSVTTGVGTGELFF.